These 4 T cell receptor beta chains share one sample of origin, sequenced in a study of Ad26.COV2.S vaccination and SARS-CoV-2 variants. Profiled with immunoSEQ multiplex PCR; TCRdb holds only in-frame clones, not every one. The table shows roughly 350,000 clones, with about nine tenths occurring only once. Treatment: about 20 received Ad26.COV2.S at low or high dose, single or two shots; about 5 received placebo; per-sample allocation not given. All samples were drawn on day 63, counting from the first vaccine or placebo injection. This specimen consisted of peripheral blood, obtained in a trial of Ad26.COV2.S vaccine versus placebo. These receptors all come from a person aged 18-65 years who received the Ad26.COV2.S COVID-19 vaccine or a placebo.

This chain joins TRBV4-2 and TRBJ2-7; no clear D gene. The CDR3 loop spans 15 amino acids. Germline CDR1 LGHNA, CDR2 YNFKEQ. V gave up 0 bases and J gave up 5 bases, with 14 bases separating them. CDR3 coding DNA: TGTGCCAGCAGCCAAGAAGATAGAAGGTTCGACGAGCAGTACTTC. Protein sequence: CASSQEDRRFDEQYF.

The rearrangement uses TRBV28 and TRBJ2-2; 7 bases match TRBD1. The CDR3 runs 15 residues. Looked up from germline, CDR1 is MDHEN and CDR2 is SYDVKM. Germline trimming cut 6 bases from V and 5 bases from J; bases unmatched to any gene: 9. Here the CDR3 DNA reads TGTGCCAGCAGACCGGGACAGTATCGTACCGGGGAGCTGTTTTTT. It is translated as CASRPGQYRTGELFF.

The chain has TRBV27 and TRBJ1-1; D is unresolved. Germline V gene data show CDR1 as MNHEY and CDR2 as SMNVEV (reference sequence). V was shortened by 1 base and J by 0 bases, with 12 bases between the two germline ends. The CDR3 covers 16 residues. The CDR3 DNA reads as TGTGCCAGCAGTTTATTTGGCACACACCTGAACACTGAAGCTTTCTTT. Translation: CASSLFGTHLNTEAFF.

V is TRBV10-1 and J is TRBJ2-2; unclear D gene. Germline V gene sequence: CDR1 WNHNN, CDR2 SYGVQD (reference sequence). The CDR3 is 14 amino acids. Trimming pared 3 bases from V and 0 bases from J, leaving 5 bases between. CDR3 in DNA: TGCGCCAGCAGTGAACACTCGAACACCGGGGAGCTGTTTTTT. Translated, it gives CASSEHSNTGELFF.